This is a list of T cell receptor beta chains from one sample in a study of STAT5B mutations in CD4+ large granular lymphocyte leukemia. The assay was immunoSEQ multiplex PCR, and TCRdb's table has in-frame clones only and misses some. This table has tens of thousands of clones, about two thirds appearing once. Sequenced: CD4+ T cells from blood buffy coats. These receptor sequences come from a human donor in good health. CDR3s include the opening cysteine and the closing phenylalanine or tryptophan. The D gene is left open where the match is weak. The size of a clone is reported for some rows only, either as once, few or many, or as a class for expanded clones.

J	size	V	D	DNA	CDR3
TRBJ2-7	-	TRBV7-2	-	TGTGCCAGCAGCTTACACGGTGGACAGTCCTACGAGCAGTACTTC	CASSLHGGQSYEQYF
TRBJ1-1	few	TRBV5-1	TRBD1	TGCGCCAGCAGCTTCCGGACAGGGAACACTGAAGCTTTCTTT	CASSFRTGNTEAFF
TRBJ2-3	-	TRBV7-8	-	TGTGCCAGCAGCAACCCCGGGACCCCGGAGGCCCAGTATTTT	CASSNPGTPEAQYF
TRBJ1-3	-	TRBV7-2	-	TGTGCCAGCAGCTTAGCCAGGGTAAACACCATATATTTT	CASSLARVNTIYF
TRBJ2-2	-	TRBV2	-	TGTGCCAGCAGTGAAGATAGGACCGGGGAGCTGTTTTTT	CASSEDRTGELFF
TRBJ1-6	-	TRBV11-3	TRBD1	TGTGCCAGCAGCTTACTTGACAGGGGAAATTCACCCCTCCACTTT	CASSLLDRGNSPLHF
TRBJ2-7	-	TRBV27	TRBD1	TGTGCCAGTACGGGACAGGGGGCCTCCTACGAGCAGTACTTC	CASTGQGASYEQYF
TRBJ1-1	few	TRBV27	-	TGTGCCAGCAGTACCCACATGAACACTGAAGCTTTCTTT	CASSTHMNTEAFF
TRBJ1-1	few	TRBV27	-	TGTGCCAGCAGTTTATATGCGGACACTGAAGCTTTCTTT	CASSLYADTEAFF
TRBJ2-3	-	TRBV5-4	-	TGTGCCAGCAGCTTGGATCCGGAGGGGGGGGCATTGGATACGCAGTATTTT	CASSLDPEGGALDTQYF
TRBJ2-7	-	TRBV6-5	TRBD1	TGTGCCAGCAGCCGAACCGGGACAGGGTCCTACGAGCAGTACTTC	CASSRTGTGSYEQYF
TRBJ2-7	-	TRBV6-5	TRBD1	TGTGCCAGCAGTTTAACAGGGGTCAACGAGCAGTACTTC	CASSLTGVNEQYF
TRBJ2-7	few	TRBV11-2	-	TGTGCCAGCACCGCACAGGGCCCGTACGAGCAGTACTTC	CASTAQGPYEQYF
TRBJ2-7	-	TRBV6-4	-	TGTGCCAGCAGTGACTCTCTGCCAGCCAACTCCTACGAGCAGTACTTC	CASSDSLPANSYEQYF
TRBJ2-3	-	TRBV9	-	TGTGCCAGCAGCGTAGACGGGGATACGCAGTATTTT	CASSVDGDTQYF
TRBJ2-2	-	TRBV2	-	TGTGCCAGCAGACCACAGGGTTCCACCGGGGAGCTGTTTTTT	CASRPQGSTGELFF
TRBJ1-4	-	TRBV28	-	TGTGCCAGCAGTTCCGGGGGACGGACTAATGAAAAACTGTTTTTT	CASSSGGRTNEKLFF
TRBJ2-1	-	TRBV4-1	-	TGCGCCAGCAGCCAAGATCTCGGGTGGGGTGGCGATGAGCAGTTCTTC	CASSQDLGWGGDEQFF
TRBJ1-1	few	TRBV4-3	TRBD1	TGCGCCAGCAGCCAAGATCAACAGGGGGCTGAAGCTTTCTTT	CASSQDQQGAEAFF
TRBJ1-5	-	TRBV6-1	TRBD1	TGTGCCAGTGGGCAGGGGGCGGATAGCAATCAGCCCCAGCATTTT	CASGQGADSNQPQHF
TRBJ1-4	few	TRBV5-1	-	TGCGCCAGCAGCTTGGCGGGAACAACTAATGAAAAACTGTTTTTT	CASSLAGTTNEKLFF
TRBJ2-1	-	TRBV5-1	-	TGCGCCAGCAGCCCGGGGGACTCCTACAATGAGCAGTTCTTC	CASSPGDSYNEQFF
TRBJ2-5	-	TRBV5-6	-	TGTGCCAGCAGCTTGGGGAGGGAGACCCAGTACTTC	CASSLGRETQYF
TRBJ2-4	-	TRBV28	TRBD1	TGTGCCAGCAGTCTACCCACAGGGGTGGGCATTCAGTACTTC	CASSLPTGVGIQYF
TRBJ2-4	-	TRBV7-9	-	TGTGCCAGCAGCTCTGGCCGTAACCTAGCCAAAAACATTCAGTACTTC	CASSSGRNLAKNIQYF
TRBJ2-7	-	TRBV5-5	-	TGTGCCAGCAGCAAGGGCGTGACAGCAATCTCCTACGAGCAGTACTTC	CASSKGVTAISYEQYF
TRBJ2-1	-	TRBV14	TRBD1	TGTGCCAGCAGCCGGACAGGACGGTACAATGAGCAGTTCTTC	CASSRTGRYNEQFF
TRBJ1-4	-	TRBV28	TRBD1	TGTGCCAGCAGGGGACAGGGCGGACGATACGAAAAACTGTTTTTT	CASRGQGGRYEKLFF
TRBJ1-1	-	TRBV27	TRBD1	TGTGCCAGCAGTCCTCCCCTCCGACAGGGAATGAACACTGAAGCTTTCTTT	CASSPPLRQGMNTEAFF
TRBJ1-6	few	TRBV2	-	TGTGCCAGCAGACGGGGGATATTGGATTCACCCCTCCACTTT	CASRRGILDSPLHF
TRBJ1-2	-	TRBV5-5	-	TGTGCCAGCAGCCCTTCTCCGGGACTCGACTATGGCTACACCTTC	CASSPSPGLDYGYTF